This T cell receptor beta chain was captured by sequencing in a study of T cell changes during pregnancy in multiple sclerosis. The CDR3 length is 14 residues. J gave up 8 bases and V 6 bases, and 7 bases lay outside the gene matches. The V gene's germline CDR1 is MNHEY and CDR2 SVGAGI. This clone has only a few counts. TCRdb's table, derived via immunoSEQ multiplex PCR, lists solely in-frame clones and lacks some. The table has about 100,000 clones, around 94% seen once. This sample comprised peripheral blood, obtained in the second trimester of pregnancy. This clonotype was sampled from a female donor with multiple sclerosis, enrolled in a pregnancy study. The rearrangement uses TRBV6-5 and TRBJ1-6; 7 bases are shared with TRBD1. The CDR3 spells CASRSTGDHSPLHF. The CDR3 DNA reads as TGTGCCAGCAGGAGCACAGGGGACCATTCACCCCTCCACTTT.